The 30 T cell receptor beta chains given below trace back to one sample, sequenced in a study of shared clonotypes between healthy human individuals. Sequencing used immunoSEQ multiplex PCR; TCRdb keeps in-frame clones, though not all of them. The sample holds approximately 470,000 clones, approximately 81% seen once. Sequencing input: PBMCs. These receptors were taken from a woman aged 35 to 49 in good health. Some clones in this sample may be carry-over from other donors' samples.

The V gene is TRBV29-1, the J gene TRBJ1-5; D is unclear. The CDR3 has 14 amino acids. Trimming pared 7 bases from V and 1 base from J, leaving 14 bases between. CDR1 is SQVTM, CDR2 ANQGSEA, per germline. The CDR3 nucleotides read TGCAGCGCCACAGACACGGAAAGCAATCAGCCCCAGCATTTT. This translates into CSATDTESNQPQHF.

The rearrangement uses TRBV19 and TRBJ1-2, with D perhaps matching TRBD1 (5 bases). With 5 bases removed from V and 4 bases from J, the gap between germline ends came to 14 bases. The CDR3 sequence is 14 residues long. Germline-derived CDR1 and CDR2 are LNHDA and SQIVND (reference sequence). In DNA form, the CDR3 reads TGTGCCAGTAGTTCCGGAGGGGAATTCTATGGCTACACCTTC. This translates into CASSSGGEFYGYTF.

The V gene is TRBV19, the J gene TRBJ1-1; D is ambiguous. Trimming took 2 bases from V and 0 from J, leaving 4 bases between them. CDR1 and CDR2 from the germline V gene are LNHDA and SQIVND (reference sequence). The length of the CDR3 is 13 residues. CDR3 DNA: TGTGCCAGTAGTATATGGATGAACACTGAAGCTTTCTTT. Encoded protein: CASSIWMNTEAFF.

The chain recombines TRBV7-2 with TRBJ1-2; D perhaps matches TRBD1 (5 bases). Per the germline V gene, CDR1 is SGHTA and CDR2 is FQGNSA. The V gene lost 5 bases and the J gene lost 4 bases, with 11 bases spanning the gap. The CDR3 length is 13 residues. The CDR3 here is CASSPGLVYGYTF. CDR3 DNA sequence: TGTGCCAGCAGCCCGGGACTGGTCTATGGCTACACCTTC.

The V call is TRBV4-3, the J call TRBJ2-7, with a tentative D call TRBD1 (5 bases). Looked up from germline, CDR1 is LGHNA and CDR2 is YSLEER. The CDR3 is 14 amino acids. The V gene lost 4 bases and the J gene lost 1 base, with 11 bases spanning the gap. The CDR3 region has the DNA TGCGCCAGCAGCCTTACCAGGGAATCCTACGAGCAGTACTTC. Protein product: CASSLTRESYEQYF.

CDR3 protein: CATSGRAGVVYNEQFF. The CDR3, as DNA: TGTGCCACCAGCGGTAGAGCGGGAGTGGTCTACAATGAGCAGTTCTTC. This chain links TRBV15 with TRBJ2-1, with 8 bases fitting TRBD2. In germline, CDR1 is LNHNV, CDR2 YYDKDF (reference sequence). The CDR3 length is 16 residues. J gave up 3 bases and V 5 bases, and 9 bases lay outside the gene matches.

In the case of this clone: This probably arose from a read error, given a far larger clone one base away. The rearrangement links TRBV7-8 to TRBJ2-2; D is unclear. Germline loops: CDR1 SGHVS, CDR2 FQNEAQ. The CDR3 runs 14 residues. Trimming pared 0 bases from V and 6 bases from J, leaving 8 bases between. CDR3 in amino acids: CASSLAHTSGELFF. Here the CDR3 DNA reads TGTGCCAGCAGCTTAGCACACACCTCCGGGGAGCTGTTTTTT.

The chain couples TRBV10-3 to TRBJ1-3; perhaps TRBD1 as D (5 bases). The CDR3 extends over 14 amino acids. V lost 1 base and J lost 4, with 8 bases in between. Germline V gene sequence: CDR1 ENHRY, CDR2 SYGVKD. The CDR3 here is CAISEWGPGNTIYF. The CDR3 coding sequence is TGTGCCATCAGTGAGTGGGGCCCCGGAAACACCATATATTTT.

This chain links TRBV5-4 with TRBJ2-7; possible D gene TRBD1, 6 bases. Between the trimmed V and J ends, which lost 3 bases and 3 bases, there was a span of 19 bases. Germline CDR1 SGHNT, CDR2 YYREEE (reference sequence). This CDR3 is built from 16 residues. Here the CDR3 DNA reads TGTGCCAGCAGCTCCCGTGCAGGGGTATTAGGCTACGAGCAGTACTTC. It codes for CASSSRAGVLGYEQYF. Filled out from reference TRBV5-4 and TRBJ2-7, the complete variable domain reads ETGVTQSPTHLIKTRGQQVTLRCSSQSGHNTVSWYQQALGQGPQFIFQYYREEENGRGNFPPRFSGLQFPNYSSELNVNALELDDSALYLCASSSRAGVLGYEQYFGPGTRLTVT.

Concerning this clone itself: A read error is the likely source, as a far larger clone sits one nucleotide away. This sequence joins TRBV4-1 and TRBJ1-1; TRBD1 matches at 10 bases. Trimming cost V 4 bases and J 10 bases; bases outside gene matches: 9. The CDR3 is 14 amino acids. Germline V lookup: CDR1 MGHRA, CDR2 YSYEKL. The CDR3: CASSRGQGNNGAFF. The CDR3 bases are TGCGCCAGCAGCCGGGGACAGGGGAACAATGGAGCTTTCTTT.

This chain joins TRBV28 and TRBJ2-7, with TRBD2 matching 10 bases. This CDR3 has 15 amino acids. Germline lookup yields CDR1 MDHEN and CDR2 SYDVKM. V dropped 10 bases and J dropped 3; count of bases not matched to a gene: 12. The CDR3 protein is CATRPGLAGDYEQYF. The CDR3 DNA follows: TGTGCCACCAGGCCGGGGCTAGCGGGAGACTACGAGCAGTACTTC.

The chain is built from TRBV7-2 and TRBJ2-1, with a tentative D call TRBD1 (5 bases). V gave up 5 bases and J gave up 6 bases, with 8 bases separating them. This CDR3 is built from 12 residues. Germline V gene data show CDR1 as SGHTA and CDR2 as FQGNSA. DNA of the CDR3: TGTGCCAGCAGCAGACAGCCCAATGAGCAGTTCTTC. It specifies CASSRQPNEQFF.

This chain links TRBV30 with TRBJ1-5; D is possibly TRBD1 (5 bases). The ends were cut back, 2 bases at V and 4 bases at J, with 15 bases in the middle. Germline CDR1 and CDR2: GTSNPN and SVGIG (reference sequence). The CDR3 is made up of 15 amino acids. The CDR3 loop is CAWSPIGTANQPQHF. The DNA for the CDR3 is TGTGCCTGGAGTCCCATCGGGACGGCAAATCAGCCCCAGCATTTT. Full variable domain (outside the CDR3, taken from reference TRBV30 and TRBJ1-5): SQTIHQWPATLVQPVGSPLSLECTVEGTSNPNLYWYRQAAGRGLQLLFYSVGIGQISSEVPQNLSASRPQDRQFILSSKKLLLSDSGFYLCAWSPIGTANQPQHFGDGTRLSIL.

About this clone: Only one base separates this from a far larger clonotype, so it likely reflects a read error. The chain links TRBV10-3 to TRBJ1-2; 7 bases agree with TRBD1. Germline lookup yields CDR1 ENHRY and CDR2 SYGVKD. This CDR3 comprises 12 residues. V lost 11 bases and J lost 8; bases outside the gene matches: 11. CDR3 bases: TGTGCCCCGTCGAGACAGGGTCGGGGCTACACCTTC. Its translation is CAPSRQGRGYTF.

This sequence joins TRBV11-2 and TRBJ2-2; D perhaps matches TRBD2 (6 bases). The germline CDR1 and CDR2 sequences are SGHAT and FQNNGV. V gave up 3 bases and J gave up 5 bases, with 13 bases separating them. The CDR3 spans 15 residues. In DNA form, the CDR3 reads TGTGCCAGCAGCTTCGGGGGTGAGAGAACCGGGGAGCTGTTTTTT. Protein sequence: CASSFGGERTGELFF.

The chain has TRBV27 and TRBJ2-7; 8 positions match TRBD1. V was clipped by 3 bases and J by 3 bases; unmatched bases: 7. This CDR3 spans 15 amino acids. The germline gives CDR1 MNHEY, CDR2 SMNVEV (reference sequence). The CDR3 nucleotides are TGTGCCAGCAGTTTTTCAGGGGGCATTGGCTACGAGCAGTACTTC. This translates into CASSFSGGIGYEQYF.

This clone was seen only once. The V call is TRBV25-1, the J call TRBJ1-5, with D tentatively TRBD1 (5 bases). V lost 3 bases and J 6 bases, leaving 12 bases between the germline ends. The CDR3 is made up of 14 amino acids. Germline assignment: CDR1 MGHDK and CDR2 SYGVNS. CDR3 DNA: TGTGCCAGCAGTGATGGGGGGGTAGGTCAGCCCCAGCATTTT. It specifies CASSDGGVGQPQHF. Full variable domain (rest looked up from reference TRBV25-1 and TRBJ1-5): EADIYQTPRYLVIGTGKKITLECSQTMGHDKMYWYQQDPGMELHLIHYSYGVNSTEKGDLSSESTVSRIRTEHFPLTLESARPSHTSQYLCASSDGGVGQPQHFGDGTRLSIL.

The genes are TRBV6-1 and TRBJ1-2; weak D call: TRBD1 (5 bases). The ends were cut back, 2 bases at V and 7 bases at J, with 20 bases in the middle. The CDR3 covers 16 residues. Germline lookup yields CDR1 MNHNS and CDR2 SASEGT. This CDR3 reads CASSEMGLRGAAGYTF. DNA for the CDR3: TGTGCCAGCAGTGAAATGGGGTTAAGGGGAGCGGCTGGCTACACCTTC.

The chain links TRBV28 to TRBJ2-7; 10 nucleotides agree with TRBD2. CDR3 length equals 14 residues. V shed 6 bases, J shed 3 bases, and the junction held 5 bases outside the gene matches. Germline V gene data show CDR1 as MDHEN and CDR2 as SYDVKM. Here the CDR3 reads CASRRLAGGYEQYF. DNA of the CDR3: TGTGCCAGCAGGCGACTAGCGGGCGGCTACGAGCAGTACTTC. The complete variable domain, with remaining parts taken from reference TRBV28 and TRBJ2-7, reads DVKVTQSSRYLVKRTGEKVFLECVQDMDHENMFWYRQDPGLGLRLIYFSYDVKMKEKGDIPEGYSVSREKKERFSLILESASTNQTSMYLCASRRLAGGYEQYFGPGTRLTVT.

This sequence joins TRBV27 and TRBJ2-3; D unclear. Trimming pared 6 bases from V and 6 bases from J, leaving 7 bases between. Germline V gives CDR1 MNHEY, CDR2 SMNVEV (reference sequence). CDR3 length: 11 amino acids. The CDR3 protein is CASSHSDTQYF. In DNA, the CDR3 is TGTGCCAGCAGCCACAGTGATACGCAGTATTTT.

The chain links TRBV28 to TRBJ2-4, with a possible D match to TRBD1 (5 bases). Germline V gives CDR1 MDHEN, CDR2 SYDVKM. The CDR3 has 12 amino acids. Deletions cut 8 bases from V and 3 bases from J, with 8 bases between. CDR3 region: CASQGYKNIQYF. For the CDR3, the DNA is TGTGCCAGCCAGGGTTACAAAAACATTCAGTACTTC. Variable domain in full (rest from reference TRBV28 and TRBJ2-4): DVKVTQSSRYLVKRTGEKVFLECVQDMDHENMFWYRQDPGLGLRLIYFSYDVKMKEKGDIPEGYSVSREKKERFSLILESASTNQTSMYLCASQGYKNIQYFGAGTRLSVL.

This chain connects TRBV7-9 to TRBJ2-6, with D perhaps assigned TRBD1 or TRBD2 (6 bases each). CDR3 size: 15 residues. The germline V gene encodes CDR1 SEHNR and CDR2 FQNEAQ (reference sequence). The V end was cut by 4 bases, the J end by 2 bases, with 9 bases between. The CDR3 loop is CASSSRGAGANVLTF. In nucleotides, the CDR3 is TGTGCCAGCAGCTCAAGGGGGGCTGGGGCCAACGTCCTGACTTTC.

Notes on this clone: Germline and junction disagree at one end, which may indicate a read error. Other DNA sequences in the sample encode the same CDR3. The J gene is TRBJ2-2, the V gene TRBV15; tentative D call: TRBD2 (5 bases). CDR1 is LNHNV, CDR2 YYDKDF, per germline (reference sequence). The CDR3 is made up of 17 amino acids. CDR3 residues: CATSRDQWQLNTGELFF. The DNA of the CDR3 is TGTGCCACCAGCAGAGATCAGTGGCAGCTAAACACCGGGGAGTTGTTTTTT.

This rearrangement joins TRBV5-1 to TRBJ1-1; TRBD1 agrees at 7 bases. Germline lookup yields CDR1 SGHRS and CDR2 YFSETQ. J gave up 1 base and V 3 bases, and 3 bases lay outside the gene matches. The CDR3 has 14 residues. The CDR3 is CASSSGTANTEAFF. The CDR3 DNA sequence: TGCGCCAGCAGCTCCGGGACAGCGAACACTGAAGCTTTCTTT.

J is TRBJ1-2 and V is TRBV9, with TRBD1 as a possible D gene (5 bases). This CDR3 region has 15 residues. The V end lost 7 bases, the J end lost 4 bases, and 20 bases lay between the germline ends. Germline V gene data show CDR1 as SGDLS and CDR2 as YYNGEE. The CDR3 DNA reads TGTGCCAGCGCGGGATCTGGAAGGGGAAGCTATGGCTACACCTTC. Amino acids: CASAGSGRGSYGYTF.

This clone came up once. The chain joins TRBV2 to TRBJ2-1; D uncertain. The germline CDR1 and CDR2 sequences are SNHLY and FYNNEI. The V end was cut by 1 base, the J end by 7 bases, with 2 bases between. This CDR3 contains 11 residues. CDR3 DNA: TGTGCCAGCAGTGAAGAGAATGAGCAGTTCTTC. Residues: CASSEENEQFF.

This sequence joins TRBV28 and TRBJ1-5, with no clear D. There are 12 residues in the CDR3. Germline assignment: CDR1 MDHEN and CDR2 SYDVKM. V lost 8 bases to trimming and J lost 2 bases, with 7 bases between them. The CDR3 spells CASAKGNQPQHF. As DNA, the CDR3 is TGTGCCAGCGCTAAGGGCAATCAGCCCCAGCATTTT.

This chain connects TRBV7-8 to TRBJ2-5, with D perhaps TRBD2 (5 bases). Germline values: CDR1 SGHVS, CDR2 FQNEAQ. V lost 3 bases and J lost 2, with 10 bases in between. The CDR3 covers 14 residues. DNA for the CDR3: TGTGCCAGCAGCTTTAGGACGGGACAAGAGACCCAGTACTTC. Translating it yields CASSFRTGQETQYF.

The chain carries TRBV7-2 and TRBJ2-1; 8 nucleotides agree with TRBD2. CDR3 size: 17 residues. V gave up 0 bases and J gave up 1 base; unmatched junction bases: 5. CDR1 and CDR2 (germline): SGHTA, FQGNSA. The CDR3 spells CASSLAWSGRSYNEQFF. CDR3 bases: TGTGCCAGCAGCTTAGCGTGGAGCGGGAGATCCTACAATGAGCAGTTCTTC.

This chain uses TRBV7-9 with TRBJ2-7, with TRBD2 matching over 9 bases. CDR3 size: 15 residues. The V and J ends lost 5 bases and 4 bases, in that order; junction bases with no gene match: 9. Germline CDR1 and CDR2: SEHNR and FQNEAQ (reference sequence). The CDR3 DNA reads TGTGCCAGCAGCCTATGGGCTAGCGGGAATTACGAGCAGTACTTC. Its protein product is CASSLWASGNYEQYF.